The rows below give T cell receptor beta chains drawn from one sample of a study of cytomegalovirus exposure and HLA in healthy donors. Repertoires were generated with immunoSEQ multiplex PCR, while TCRdb's copy carries only in-frame clones and drops some. The sample shows over 150,000 clones, under 85% of them seen only once. Sequencing was done on a sample of PBMCs. The receptors were sampled from a man aged 50-60 years in good health and CMV-seronegative. Each CDR3 is given with its conserved first and last residue. D genes are given only for firm matches. Some rows mark clone size as missing; the rest say once, few, many or name a class of expanded clone.

>14|TRBV2|TRBD1|TRBJ2-7|-
TGTGCCAGCAGTGAAGCGACAGGGGGGAACGAGCAGTACTTC
CASSEATGGNEQYF
>13|TRBV18|TRBD1|TRBJ1-2|-
TGTGCCAGCTCACCGGACAGGGAATATGGCTACACCTTC
CASSPDREYGYTF
>13|TRBV7-6|TRBD2|TRBJ2-7|-
TGTGCCAGCAGCCTCGGACTAGCCTACGAGCAGTACTTC
CASSLGLAYEQYF
>16|TRBV19|-|TRBJ1-3|-
TGTGCCAGTAGTAACCCGCCGGGAATCTCTGGAAACACCATATATTTT
CASSNPPGISGNTIYF
>12|TRBV2|-|TRBJ2-5|-
TGTGCCAGCAGTGCGACAGAAGAGACCCAGTACTTC
CASSATEETQYF
>14|TRBV7-9|-|TRBJ2-3|-
TGTGCCAGCAGCCTCACACGAGGGAAAGATACGCAGTATTTT
CASSLTRGKDTQYF
>14|TRBV13|-|TRBJ1-1|-
TGTGCCAGCAGCCGCAGCAGGGTGGGCACTGAAGCTTTCTTT
CASSRSRVGTEAFF
>15|TRBV19|-|TRBJ2-4|-
TGTGCCAGTAGTATCGGGGGGCTAGCCAAAAACATTCAGTACTTC
CASSIGGLAKNIQYF
>15|TRBV6-5|TRBD1|TRBJ2-7|-
TGTGCCAGCAGTCCCCGGACAGGTAGCTCCTACGAGCAGTACTTC
CASSPRTGSSYEQYF
>15|TRBV5-5|-|TRBJ1-3|-
TGTGCCAGCAGCTTCCTTCAGGCCTCTGGAAACACCATATATTTT
CASSFLQASGNTIYF
>17|TRBV19|-|TRBJ1-2|few
TGTGCCAGTAGTATAGCCAGGGTCCGGGCTGTCAACTATGGCTACACCTTC
CASSIARVRAVNYGYTF
>12|TRBV7-3|-|TRBJ2-1|-
TGTGCCAGCAGCCCTAACACCGGGGAGCAGTTCTTC
CASSPNTGEQFF
>18|TRBV7-3|TRBD2|TRBJ2-3|-
TGTGCCAGCAGCTTAGCGGCTAGCGGGAGAACACTGGCAGATACGCAGTATTTT
CASSLAASGRTLADTQYF
>16|TRBV14|TRBD1|TRBJ2-5|once
TGTGCCAGCAGCCAAGGAAGCACAGGGGTAGGGGAGACCCAATACTTC
CASSQGSTGVGETQYF
>15|TRBV28|TRBD1|TRBJ1-5|-
TGTGCCAGCATGATCACAGGGGGCTTCGATCAGCCCCAGCATTTT
CASMITGGFDQPQHF
>14|TRBV27|TRBD1|TRBJ1-4|-
TGTGCCAGCAGTCGACAGGGGGCTGGAGAAAAACTGTTTTTT
CASSRQGAGEKLFF
>15|TRBV28|TRBD1|TRBJ2-7|-
TGTGCCAGCAGATCAGCCGGACAGGGTGGTTACGAGCAGTACTTC
CASRSAGQGGYEQYF
>13|TRBV13|-|TRBJ2-1|-
TGTGCCAGCAGCTGGGAACTAGAGAATGAGCAGTTCTTC
CASSWELENEQFF
>13|TRBV18|-|TRBJ1-5|-
TGTGCCAGCTCCTCCGGAGCTGATCAGCCCCAGCATTTT
CASSSGADQPQHF
>15|TRBV5-1|-|TRBJ2-2|-
TGCGCCAGCAGCTTGCAGGGGCCGGACACCGGGGAGCTGTTTTTT
CASSLQGPDTGELFF
>14|TRBV6-6|-|TRBJ1-5|-
TGTGCCAGCAGACTCGGACAGAACTTTCAGCCCCAGCATTTT
CASRLGQNFQPQHF
>17|TRBV4-3|-|TRBJ2-2|-
TGCGCCAGCAGCCACGCCGGCCCGGGAGTTTATCCCGGGGAGCTGTTTTTT
CASSHAGPGVYPGELFF
>13|TRBV7-9|-|TRBJ1-2|-
TGTGCCAGCAGCTTATCGGACAGAGATGGCTACACCTTC
CASSLSDRDGYTF
>18|TRBV9|TRBD2|TRBJ2-2|-
TGTGCCAGCAGCCCGGAGACAGGGACTAGCGGGGACACCGGGGAGCTGTTTTTT
CASSPETGTSGDTGELFF
>12|TRBV29-1|-|TRBJ2-5|-
TGCAGCGTTGTGTTCTCTCCGGAGACCCAGTACTTC
CSVVFSPETQYF
>15|TRBV5-6|-|TRBJ1-5|few
TGTGCCAGCAGCCTCACGGGGGTTAACAATCAGCCCCAGCATTTT
CASSLTGVNNQPQHF
>11|TRBV30|-|TRBJ1-2|-
TGTGCCTGGAAGCTCAACGGGGGCTACACCTTC
CAWKLNGGYTF
>14|TRBV9|TRBD1|TRBJ1-2|-
TGTGCCAGCAGCGGGAGGGGACAGAACTATGGCTACACCTTC
CASSGRGQNYGYTF
>16|TRBV5-1|-|TRBJ1-6|-
TGCGCCAGCAGCTTGAAGGCGGGGTCCTATAATTCACCCCTCCACTTT
CASSLKAGSYNSPLHF
>15|TRBV19|TRBD2|TRBJ2-7|-
TGTGCCAGTAAACCCGGGACTAGCGGGAGAGGGGAGCAGTACTTC
CASKPGTSGRGEQYF
>11|TRBV20-1|-|TRBJ1-1|-
TGCAGTGCTGAGCTGAACACTGAAGCTTTCTTT
CSAELNTEAFF
>17|TRBV18|-|TRBJ1-2|-
TGTGCCAGCTCACCACCGGTTGGGCAGACCCCTAACTATGGCTACACCTTC
CASSPPVGQTPNYGYTF
>12|TRBV4-1|TRBD2|TRBJ2-1|-
TGCGCCAGCAGCCTAAGCGGGGGTGAGCAGTTCTTC
CASSLSGGEQFF
>15|TRBV4-3|-|TRBJ2-1|-
TGCGCCAGCAGCCCCGTGGAAGGAGCGTACAATGAGCAGTTCTTC
CASSPVEGAYNEQFF
>17|TRBV11-2|-|TRBJ2-7|-
TGTGCCAGCAGCTTAGCCCCCCTGACAGTCAGGGGCTACGAGCAGTACTTC
CASSLAPLTVRGYEQYF
>13|TRBV2|-|TRBJ1-2|once
TGTGCCAGCAGTGAAGAAGAGGGCGGAGGCTACACCTTC
CASSEEEGGGYTF